Listed below are T cell receptor beta chains from one sample, sequenced in a study of immune characterization of retroperitoneal liposarcoma. Each CDR3 protein gets one entry after TCRdb re-called the PCR reads with MiXCR. This sample has about 10,000 distinct CDR3 sequences; more than 25% occur once, and the top ten carry approximately 19%. Material: blood. These receptors originate from a male donor with retroperitoneal liposarcoma. The CDR3 runs from the conserved cysteine through the conserved F or W.

TRBJ2-1	TRBV6-2/TRBV6-3	CASSYGTSGGAYNEQFF
TRBJ1-6	TRBV12-3/TRBV12-4	CASNRVGYNSPLHF
TRBJ2-1	TRBV12-3/TRBV12-4	CASSSGASYNEQFF
TRBJ1-1	TRBV11-3	CASSLDRGIGNTEAFF
TRBJ1-3	TRBV6-1	CASSDRTGASSGNTIYF
TRBJ1-2	TRBV3-1	CASSQETSYGYTF
TRBJ2-1	TRBV6-1	CASSEVGPPLFEQFF
TRBJ1-2	TRBV7-2	CASSLYPQPGPGAGYGYTF
TRBJ2-3	TRBV20-1	CSAKASQTDTQYF
TRBJ2-5	TRBV6-5	CASSTGTLQETQYF
TRBJ1-2	TRBV6-8	CASSDDPYGYTF
TRBJ2-5	TRBV6-1	CATAGGVETQYF
TRBJ1-6	TRBV3-1	CASSRYRGENSPLHF
TRBJ1-5	TRBV20-1	CSARLREGQPQHF
TRBJ2-1	TRBV6-5	CASSYGAAAFYNEQFF
TRBJ2-2	TRBV6-6	CASTSGTNTGELFF
TRBJ2-1	TRBV6-1	CASVASVDNEQFF
TRBJ2-3	TRBV6-1	CASSYAAGGRDTQYF
TRBJ1-1	TRBV6-1	CASSRTGDEAFF
TRBJ2-1	TRBV6-1	CASSEYWRETGQNEQFF
TRBJ1-1	TRBV6-1	CASSSHTEGKTEAFF
TRBJ1-3	TRBV6-5	CASTTLSGNTIYF
TRBJ1-2	TRBV6-5	CASRPYRGWNYGYTF
TRBJ1-2	TRBV6-1	CASMGDGNGYTF
TRBJ1-2	TRBV27	CASSFWGQGGYGYTF
TRBJ1-2	TRBV6-1	CASSGGYGYTF
TRBJ2-5	TRBV7-2	CASSLWARGGADEQYF
TRBJ2-1	TRBV6-6	CASSYPPWAGGPNEQFF
TRBJ1-5	TRBV11-3	CASSRRGNQPQHF
TRBJ2-3	TRBV11-3	CASSLTDTQYF
TRBJ2-2	TRBV10-3	CAISDDSTNTGELFF
TRBJ2-1	TRBV7-2	CAIEIAGFRDEQFF
TRBJ2-1	TRBV6-1	CASRKTGNNEQFF
TRBJ2-2	TRBV11-2	CASSHDTGELFF
TRBJ1-1	TRBV6-4	CASSLDTNTEAFF
TRBJ2-1	TRBV6-1	CASRTLGRYEQFF
TRBJ2-2	TRBV5-1	CASSSRGRNTGELFF
TRBJ2-1	TRBV30	CAWSGSPSGGIDNEQFF
TRBJ1-5	TRBV6-1	CASSEATGRNQPQHF
TRBJ1-6	TRBV7-2	CASSSGTEANSPLHF
TRBJ1-6	TRBV6-1	CASRRLGVSGSPLHF
TRBJ1-5	TRBV7-2	CASSTWTGKNQPQHF
TRBJ1-1	TRBV7-2	CASSFTEQNTEAFF
TRBJ2-7	TRBV11-3	CASSLQGADYEQYF
TRBJ2-1	TRBV6-8	CASSYLGLGNEQFF